Listed below are T cell receptor beta chains from one sample, sequenced in a study of blood T cell repertoires in COVID-19. Generated by immunoSEQ multiplex PCR, the TCRdb table keeps only in-frame clones and is missing some. The repertoire includes some 190,000 clones, 89% of them detected once, and approximately 2.1% sits in the top ten. Sequenced material: PBMCs or T cells enriched from blood (not recorded which). The receptor source for this set is a woman aged 40 to 55 with acute COVID-19. CDR3s include the opening cysteine and the closing phenylalanine or tryptophan. The D gene is left open where the match is weak. The listing skips clone size in some rows; elsewhere it reads once, few, many or a size class.

clone_size d_call j_call v_call cdr3_aa cdr3_nt
NA NA TRBJ2-2 TRBV18 CASSPLGDTGELFF TGTGCCAGCTCACCTCTAGGAGACACCGGGGAGCTGTTTTTT
NA NA TRBJ2-7 TRBV5-1 CASSSGEVAYEQYF TGCGCCAGCAGCTCCGGAGAAGTGGCCTACGAGCAGTACTTC
NA TRBD2 TRBJ2-3 TRBV19 CASSPLAGAAGDTQYF TGTGCCAGTAGTCCTCTAGCGGGGGCCGCCGGAGATACGCAGTATTTT
few NA TRBJ1-6 TRBV5-6 CASSFDRAGSPLHF TGTGCCAGCAGCTTCGATCGGGCGGGTTCACCCCTCCACTTT
NA TRBD1 TRBJ1-1 TRBV30 CAGDGTVGTEAFF TGTGCCGGGGACGGGACAGTGGGGACTGAAGCTTTCTTT
once TRBD2 TRBJ2-1 TRBV5-1 CASRLLAGGRNEQFF TGCGCCAGCAGATTACTAGCGGGGGGTAGGAATGAGCAGTTCTTC
NA NA TRBJ2-6 TRBV21-1 CASSMKAGTGGDGANVLTF TGTGCCAGCAGCATGAAGGCGGGGACAGGGGGAGATGGGGCCAACGTCCTGACTTTC
few NA TRBJ2-5 TRBV7-2 CASSGLGTGETQYF TGTGCCAGCAGCGGACTCGGTACGGGAGAGACCCAGTACTTC
few TRBD2 TRBJ2-5 TRBV13 CASSPLPLAGQETQYF TGTGCCAGCAGCCCCCTTCCACTAGCGGGCCAAGAGACCCAGTACTTC
NA NA TRBJ2-5 TRBV29-1 CSVRGQETQYF TGCAGCGTTCGGGGCCAAGAGACCCAGTACTTC
once NA TRBJ2-7 TRBV21-1 CASSKPPGRATYEQYF TGTGCCAGCAGCAAACCCCCCGGCAGGGCCACCTACGAGCAGTACTTC
once TRBD2 TRBJ2-3 TRBV19 CASSSGLAATDTQYF TGTGCCAGTAGTTCCGGACTAGCGGCCACAGATACGCAGTATTTT
NA TRBD1 TRBJ1-1 TRBV30 CAWSTGTGNTEAFF TGTGCCTGGAGTACCGGGACAGGGAACACTGAAGCTTTCTTT
NA TRBD1 TRBJ2-2 TRBV29-1 CSSGMQGAEAGELFF TGCAGCTCGGGAATGCAGGGGGCGGAGGCCGGGGAGCTGTTTTTT
NA NA TRBJ1-5 TRBV6-5 CASRDSSNQPQHF TGTGCCAGCAGGGACAGTAGCAATCAGCCCCAGCATTTT
NA NA TRBJ2-1 TRBV5-1 CASSLVLGGGHNEQFF TGCGCCAGCAGCTTGGTGCTAGGGGGGGGACACAATGAGCAGTTCTTC
NA NA TRBJ2-2 TRBV11-2 CASSPGQHTGELFF TGTGCCAGCAGCCCAGGACAACACACCGGGGAGCTGTTTTTT
NA TRBD2 TRBJ2-5 TRBV7-9 CASSSDRTSDWETQYF TGTGCCAGCAGCTCGGACCGGACTAGCGATTGGGAGACCCAGTACTTC
NA TRBD1 TRBJ1-5 TRBV11-2 CASSTGQGASNQPQHF TGTGCCAGCAGCACGGGACAGGGCGCAAGCAATCAGCCCCAGCATTTT
NA NA TRBJ2-3 TRBV7-6 CASSLVLEDTQYF TGTGCCAGCAGCTTAGTGTTAGAAGATACGCAGTATTTT
NA NA TRBJ1-6 TRBV7-8 CASSVLKRGSPLHF TGTGCCAGCAGCGTTCTAAAGAGAGGATCACCCCTCCACTTT
NA NA TRBJ2-1 TRBV5-1 CASSRDRGGGNEQFF TGCGCCAGCAGCCGTGACAGGGGAGGGGGGAATGAGCAGTTCTTC
NA NA TRBJ1-4 TRBV27 CASRLTGLDEKLFF TGTGCCAGCAGGTTAACAGGGCTGGATGAAAAACTGTTTTTT
NA TRBD1 TRBJ2-7 TRBV7-2 CASSRRTGFYEQYF TGTGCCAGCAGCAGGCGGACAGGGTTTTACGAGCAGTACTTC
NA NA TRBJ2-6 TRBV7-3 CASSPGVANVLTF TGTGCCAGCTCTCCGGGAGTTGCCAACGTCCTGACTTTC
NA NA TRBJ1-3 TRBV5-1 CASSLGQGRFAGNTIYF TGCGCCAGCAGCTTGGGGCAGGGAAGGTTTGCTGGAAACACCATATATTTT
NA NA TRBJ2-3 TRBV2 CASSAGPSTDTQYF TGTGCCAGCAGTGCTGGGCCTAGCACAGATACGCAGTATTTT
NA NA TRBJ2-1 TRBV20-1 CSAVDYEQFF TGCAGTGCTGTAGACTATGAGCAGTTCTTC
NA TRBD2 TRBJ2-3 TRBV7-9 CASSPRGLAGGPGTDTQYF TGTGCCAGCAGCCCGCGCGGACTAGCGGGGGGGCCGGGCACAGATACGCAGTATTTT
NA NA TRBJ1-4 TRBV19 CASSISGGLNEKLFF TGTGCCAGTAGTATTTCGGGGGGCCTAAATGAAAAACTGTTTTTT
NA TRBD1 TRBJ1-5 TRBV28 CASRTQGAHQPQHF TGTGCCAGCAGGACACAGGGGGCTCATCAGCCCCAGCATTTT
NA TRBD2 TRBJ2-1 TRBV7-8 CASSSWGAGGDEQFF TGTGCCAGCAGCTCTTGGGGAGCGGGGGGGGATGAGCAGTTCTTC
NA TRBD2 TRBJ2-3 TRBV7-2 CASSRTSIADTQYF TGTGCCAGCAGCCGGACTAGCATTGCAGATACGCAGTATTTT
NA NA TRBJ1-4 TRBV19 CASRARSTNEKLFF TGTGCCAGTAGGGCTCGTTCAACTAATGAAAAACTGTTTTTT
once NA TRBJ2-1 TRBV19 CASSTTGFSSYNEQFF TGTGCCAGTAGCACAACGGGTTTCAGCTCCTACAATGAGCAGTTCTTC
NA TRBD1 TRBJ1-5 TRBV19 CASRTGDQPQHF TGTGCCAGTAGGACAGGGGATCAGCCCCAGCATTTT
NA NA TRBJ1-5 TRBV19 CASSISLNSNQPQHF TGTGCCAGTAGTATCTCACTGAATAGCAATCAGCCCCAGCATTTT
NA NA TRBJ1-6 TRBV27 CASSFQGGSPLHF TGTGCCAGCAGCTTTCAAGGGGGTTCACCCCTCCACTTT
NA NA TRBJ1-1 TRBV5-1 CASSLKGQLLTEAFF TGCGCCAGCAGCTTGAAGGGGCAGCTTCTCACTGAAGCTTTCTTT
NA NA TRBJ1-1 TRBV10-1 CASSVREGIHEAFF TGCGCCAGCAGTGTTCGGGAGGGGATCCATGAAGCTTTCTTT
NA NA TRBJ2-7 TRBV27 CASSLGRVRDEQYF TGTGCCAGCAGTTTAGGCCGGGTGCGGGACGAGCAGTACTTC
once TRBD2 TRBJ2-1 TRBV13 CASSSEIKPGLAGAIYNEQFF TGTGCCAGCAGCTCTGAGATAAAACCCGGACTAGCGGGAGCCATTTACAATGAGCAGTTCTTC
NA NA TRBJ1-1 TRBV12-5 CASGSARGNEAFF TGTGCTAGTGGTTCGGCCCGGGGGAACGAAGCTTTCTTT
NA TRBD1 TRBJ1-1 TRBV5-1 CASSYDRGRRNTEAFF TGCGCCAGCAGCTACGACAGGGGTCGACGGAACACTGAAGCTTTCTTT
NA TRBD1 TRBJ2-2 TRBV25-1 CASSDSTGASNTGELFF TGTGCCAGCAGTGATTCGACAGGGGCGTCGAACACCGGGGAGCTGTTTTTT
NA NA TRBJ1-3 TRBV7-9 CASSIPGTSPYSGNTIYF TGTGCCAGCAGCATACCCGGGACATCTCCTTACTCTGGAAACACCATATATTTT
once TRBD2 TRBJ2-7 TRBV7-2 CASSLVAGGITITSYEQYF TGTGCCAGCAGCTTAGTCGCGGGGGGGATAACCATCACCTCCTACGAGCAGTACTTC